This TCR beta chain derives from a study of cytomegalovirus exposure and HLA in healthy donors (dated by TCRdb to the late 2010s). Broadly, across the study: An earlier analysis of 587 of the donors reported around 280 Gb of sequence data and approximately 120 million unique TCR beta sequences obtained from approximately 180 million T cells. Along with the roughly 710-subject first cohort, a separate validation cohort of over a hundred different subjects was used. High-throughput TCR immunosequencing, statistical association of individual TCRs with disease status, and machine learning were combined to predict cytomegalovirus infection status. Every discovery cohort repertoire had been produced on one sequencing platform. The number of donors typed differed by locus, with about 620-630 for A, B, C, DRB1 and DQB1, over 500 for DQA1, about 610 for DPA1, and around 460 for DPB1. Of the roughly 410 genotyped donors, approximately 80% were placed in the genetic ancestry cluster associated with self-reported Caucasian donors. Approximately 310 gigabases of sequencing data and roughly 81 million unique TCR sequences made up an early release that covered 640 HLA-typed donors. An earlier analysis of approximately 500 of the donors applied high-throughput TCR beta sequencing to assess whether each TCR beta V gene segment acted as functional or pseudogenic. The study was designed to test whether signatures of past pathogen exposure could be identified by cataloging public T cell receptors. The T cell repertoires of 700 or so subjects were profiled by immunosequencing and related to cytomegalovirus serostatus. Rather than using new phenotypic data, the later analysis identified candidate immune exposures from TCR beta sequences and from how often those sequences occurred across donors. Both class I and class II loci were covered by HLA typing, at four-digit resolution. Because of strong linkage in the cohort, roughly five DR-DQ haplotypes were treated as single units for association and clustering. Donor age, sex, ethnicity and CMV serostatus were collected together with the repertoire data. A later genetic analysis used genome-wide SNP genotypes for about three fifths of the roughly 700 donors, treating that subset as a discovery cohort. A later analysis re-examined previously published TCR beta repertoires from more than 600 donors and added high-resolution HLA genotyping to investigate patterns of TCR occurrence. Across around 400 genotyped donors of the cohort, an average of roughly 200,000 unique TCR beta nucleotide sequences per donor were sequenced, and roughly 20% of those sequences were non-productive. The study at large found these results: An association between a missense DCLRE1C variant and V-gene and J-gene trimming of TCR beta chains was found in a later genetic analysis and replicated in an independent cohort. According to a later analysis, TCR association rates differed among HLA loci, with DRB1 alleles showing the most associated TCRs and HLA-C alleles showing the fewest. Because HLA typing was missing for some donors at each locus, association tests included only the typed subset. In both the original and validation cohorts, the classifier was reported to diagnose cytomegalovirus status with high specificity and sensitivity. A later analysis found that HLA-associated TCR beta chains were more clonally expanded and had lower generation probabilities than equally common non-associated chains. A further reported finding was that TCR beta sequences accurately predicted the HLA-A and HLA-B alleles for most subjects in the first cohort. According to a later genetic analysis, donors in an Asian-associated ancestry cluster had fewer N-insertions in productive TCRs than the approximately 650-donor mean. The sequencing pipeline was judged likely to have produced a cluster of highly shared sequence variants as a technical artifact. While some public TCRs were present in many individuals, most TCR sequences turned up only very rarely across donors. A later analysis found that most CMV-associated TCR beta chains appeared HLA-restricted, with HLA associations seemingly driven largely by CMV exposure. In an earlier analysis of some 500 of the donors, most TCR beta V segments were observed in productive rearrangements about 87% or about 30% of the time, broadly matching IMGT annotations. Correlated functional status among segregating V segments might be attributable to linkage disequilibrium, but an unknown experimental factor could not be ruled out. Presence/absence analyses assumed roughly uniform sequencing depth across donors, an assumption that may not hold. In vitro tests confirmed that a few of the cytomegalovirus-associated TCR beta chains recognize cytomegalovirus antigens. In a later analysis, over 15,000 TCR beta sequences were associated with specific HLA alleles at a false discovery rate of 0.05. The cohort was sequenced for TCR beta chains only, and without alpha or paired-chain data the features that could be detected were limited. CMV serostatus was the only immune exposure information available for the cohort. Approximately 18 rarely observed V segments, including chromosome 9 orphons, were excluded from the earlier analysis of some 590 of the donors because counts were too low. Some IMGT-functional V segments, including TRBV6-2 and TRBV6-3, could not be told apart with the 87-base-pair reads, so those segments were excluded. A total of fewer than 200 TCR beta chains were listed by the study as associated with cytomegalovirus. The authors suggested that the approach could potentially be extended to other disease states and immunological phenotypes. Assigning TCR associations to individual alleles was difficult when HLA alleles, especially DR and DQ, strongly co-occurred. According to a later analysis, parvovirus B19, influenza, CMV and Epstein-Barr virus appeared linked to several top co-occurrence clusters.

Compared with germline, V lacks 7 bases and J lacks 8 bases; bases without a gene match: 9. From the cysteine through the phenylalanine, the CDR3 covers 14 amino acids. Solely the CDR3 DNA is kept, with 42 bases framed from the first base. The CDR1 and CDR2 encoded by the germline V gene are SNHLY and FYNNEI. Receptor amplification or capture employed the immunoSEQ multiplex PCR assay. The multiplex PCR relied on a mix of 60 forward primers for TCR Vbeta segments and 13 reverse primers for TCR Jbeta segments. The CDR3 region of rearranged TCR beta genes was amplified from genomic DNA by a multiplex PCR assay. On the Illumina HiSeq System, the amplified TCR beta libraries were sequenced as 87-base-pair reads. The authors' analysis ran thus. A later analysis counted approximately 74 million unique TCR beta chains across the 500 to 850 repertoires, and roughly 9.9 million of these chains were shared by at least two donors. Raw reads were error-corrected and collapsed into unique sequences by a nearest-neighbor algorithm in which closely related sequences were merged to remove PCR and sequencing errors. To assign V, D and J gene segments, CDR3 sequences were aligned to IMGT reference sequences. For a sequence to be retained, a match of at least six nucleotides to both a V gene segment and a J gene segment was required. A rearrangement counted as productive if the CDR3 had no stop codons and remained in frame with V and J, and every other rearrangement counted as non-productive. Following IMGT convention, CDR3 was defined as the stretch from the second conserved V-encoded cysteine up to the conserved J-encoded phenylalanine. In an earlier analysis of around 600 of the donors, sequences lacking an unambiguous match to a single V gene segment were excluded. In an earlier analysis of several hundred of the donors, V segments were called functional above 56.7% productive rearrangements and were called segregating when the between-donor standard deviation exceeded 5%. A statistical classification framework was built for diagnosing cytomegalovirus status from the catalog of TCR beta chain sequences. In a later analysis, TCR nucleotide sequences were compared against IMGT/GENE-DB human TR gene sequences so that V and J genes could be assigned. In a later analysis, CDR3 sequences and most-parsimonious VDJ recombination scenarios were assigned using the TCRdist pipeline. In a later analysis, every TCR beta chain was defined by the combination of its CDR3 amino acid sequence and its V-gene family, and reads without a unique V-gene family were dropped. A later analysis removed roughly 590 highly shared, low-generation-probability nucleotide sequences to deal with suspected cross-contamination and a sequencing artifact. A later analysis calculated a clonal expansion index for each public chain from normalized within-repertoire ranks of inferred template counts. In a later analysis, generation probabilities were computed using a VDJ recombination model fitted to out-of-frame rearrangements, and the results were checked against IGoR. A later analysis scored TCR-TCR, TCR-HLA and TCR-CMV co-occurrence with hypergeometric tests, applying a repertoire-size bias correction to TCR pairs. To estimate false discovery rates, a later analysis permuted the HLA or CMV assignments 20 times. A later analysis grouped co-occurring TCRs with DBSCAN, adding TCRdist sequence similarity when clustering within HLA-allele-positive subsets. Repertoires with fewer than 30,000 or more than 120,000 public chains were left out of co-occurrence clustering, as were about 5 repertoires with anomalous nucleotide sharing. Entries here come from immuneACCESS through TCRdb and include only in-frame sequences with V and J called. Some clones fail to appear in such tables; in the studies checked, an unresolved V gene covers under half of the shortfall, and the cause of the remainder is unknown. V and J calls and clone size are those listed in that table; D and trimming were worked out from the DNA. This sample gives 150,000 to 200,000 clones in total; approximately 77% of them show up just once. The ten largest clones take up 7.4% of the sample.

About this clone: Its specific antigen is unknown. Base-call qualities are not available, and no considerably larger clone is one nucleotide away.

In total, roughly 670 healthy bone marrow donors made up the cohort. At the time of sampling, every cohort member was nominally healthy, though immune exposures that went unrecorded were likely present. The donor was CMV seropositive and belonged to the group of about 290 seropositive cohort members. Every donor gave a peripheral blood sample, and the peripheral blood mononuclear cells from that sample were used for TCR beta sequencing. The Qiagen DNeasy Blood Extraction Kit was used to extract genomic DNA from the blood cell samples. The chain is made from TRBV2 and TRBJ1-4; TRBD1 lines up with 8 middle nucleotides. This sequence was found in a male donor in good health and CMV-seropositive. Sequencing was performed on PBMCs. Read as DNA, the sequence is TGTGCCAGCAAGGAAGGGACAGGCCAAGAAAAACTGTTTTTT. It encodes CASKEGTGQEKLFF.